What follows describes a single T cell receptor beta chain. Antigen unknown. Sequencing was done on patients that had shown CD8+CD57+ cell expansion by flow cytometry. As a group, the patients uniformly had severe acquired aplastic anemia. The blood sampling took place in patients who had so far received no therapy. Genomic DNA provided the template from which TCR beta VDJ and CDR3 profiles were obtained. TCRdb re-called the reads through MiXCR, storing one row per CDR3 protein. The data show hundreds of thousands of distinct CDR3 sequences, 65% to 90% seen once. CDR3 size: 14 residues. The V gene end was trimmed by 5 bases and the J gene end by 4 bases; junction bases not matched to a gene: 6. Germline V CDR1 and CDR2: MNHEY, SMNVEV (reference sequence). The sample belongs to a study of CD8+CD57+ T cells in acquired aplastic anemia. Study overall: The average for DNA from sorted CD4+ and CD8+ cells was 3.2 ug.

Study-wide results and limits: Patients had twenty-nine CD8+ CDR3 sequences in common with controls (the shared set).

Sequencing used sorted CD4+, CD8+, or CD8+CD57+ T cells (not recorded which) from PBMCs. The sequence came from a human donor with aplastic anemia. The genes are TRBV27 and TRBJ1-2; 8 bases match TRBD1. CDR3 region: CASSPGQGTYGYTF. The CDR3 DNA is TGTGCCAGCAGTCCCGGACAGGGAACCTATGGCTACACCTTC.